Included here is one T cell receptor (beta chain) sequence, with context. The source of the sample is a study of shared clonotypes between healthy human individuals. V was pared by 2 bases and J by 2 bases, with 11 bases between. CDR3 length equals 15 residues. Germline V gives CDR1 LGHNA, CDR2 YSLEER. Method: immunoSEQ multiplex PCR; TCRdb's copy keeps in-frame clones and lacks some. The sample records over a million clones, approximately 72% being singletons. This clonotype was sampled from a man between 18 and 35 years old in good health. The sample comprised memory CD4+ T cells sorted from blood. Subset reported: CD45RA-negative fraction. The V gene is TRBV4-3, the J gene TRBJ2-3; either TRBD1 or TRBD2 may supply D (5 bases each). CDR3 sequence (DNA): TGCGCCAGCAGCCAAAACCGGGACGCCACAGATACGCAGTATTTT. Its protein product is CASSQNRDATDTQYF.